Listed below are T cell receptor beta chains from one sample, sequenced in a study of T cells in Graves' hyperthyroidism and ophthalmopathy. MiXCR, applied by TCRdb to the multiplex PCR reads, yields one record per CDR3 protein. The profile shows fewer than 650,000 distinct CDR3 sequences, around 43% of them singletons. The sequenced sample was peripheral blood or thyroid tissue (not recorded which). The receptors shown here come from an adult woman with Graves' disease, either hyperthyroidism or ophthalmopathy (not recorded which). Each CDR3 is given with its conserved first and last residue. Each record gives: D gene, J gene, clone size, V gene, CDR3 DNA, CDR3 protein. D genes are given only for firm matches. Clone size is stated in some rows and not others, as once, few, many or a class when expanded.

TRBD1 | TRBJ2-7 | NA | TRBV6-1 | TGTGCCAGCCTTCCGGGGACAGGTTTCTACGAGCAGTACTTC | CASLPGTGFYEQYF
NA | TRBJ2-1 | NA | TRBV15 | TGTGCCACCAGCAGACCTTGGCCGAACAATGAGCAGTTCTTC | CATSRPWPNNEQFF
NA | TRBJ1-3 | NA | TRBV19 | TGTGCCAGTAGTCCTGACAGATATACCATATATTTT | CASSPDRYTIYF
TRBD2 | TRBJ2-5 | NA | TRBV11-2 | TGTGCCAGCAGCCAAGATCTAGCGGGAGGGCCATTCAGTGAGACCCAGTACTTC | CASSQDLAGGPFSETQYF
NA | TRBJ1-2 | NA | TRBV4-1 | TGCGCCAGCAGCCAAGTATATTGGCTAACCTTTAACTATGGCTACACCTTC | CASSQVYWLTFNYGYTF
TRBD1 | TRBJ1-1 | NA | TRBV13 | TGTGCCAGCAGCCCCGGGGAGGGGGCAGGTGGAAACACTGAAGCTTTCTTT | CASSPGEGAGGNTEAFF
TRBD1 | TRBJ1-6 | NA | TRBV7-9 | TGCGCCAGCAGCTACCGACAGGGAAGGCCACCCCTCCACTTT | CASSYRQGRPPLHF
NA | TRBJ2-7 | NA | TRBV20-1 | TGCAGTAGGGCCGGGACAAGCTCCTACGAGCAGTACTTC | CSRAGTSSYEQYF
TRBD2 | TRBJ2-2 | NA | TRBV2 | TGTGCCAGCAGTATAACTAGCGCCAGTCCCGGGGAGCTGTTTTTT | CASSITSASPGELFF
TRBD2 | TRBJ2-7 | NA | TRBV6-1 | TGTGCCAGCAGTGAAGCTGGACTAGCTGCGCAGTACTTC | CASSEAGLAAQYF
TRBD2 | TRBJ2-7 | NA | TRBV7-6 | TGTGCCAGCAGCTTCGCCAGTTCTAGCGGGAGCTCCTACGAGCAGTACTTC | CASSFASSSGSSYEQYF
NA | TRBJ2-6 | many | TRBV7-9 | TGTGCCAGCAGCTTAAACCCTGGGGCCAACGTCCTGACTTTC | CASSLNPGANVLTF
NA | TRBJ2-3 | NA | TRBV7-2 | TGTGCCAGCAGCTTCGTCGGAGGCACAGATACGCAGTATTTT | CASSFVGGTDTQYF
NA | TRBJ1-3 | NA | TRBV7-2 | TGTGCCAGCAGCTCCGGGACGGCTTCGACTGGAAACACCATATATTTT | CASSSGTASTGNTIYF
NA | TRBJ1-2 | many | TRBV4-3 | TGCGCCAGCAGCCCTGATCTCGGACCGGCTGTTGCTGGCTACACCTTC | CASSPDLGPAVAGYTF
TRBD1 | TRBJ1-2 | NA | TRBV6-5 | TGTGCCAGCCAGACAGGGACAAACTATGGCTACACCTTC | CASQTGTNYGYTF
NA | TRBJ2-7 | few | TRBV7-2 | TGTGCCAGCAGCTCCCAGGGCATGGACGAGCAGTACTTC | CASSSQGMDEQYF
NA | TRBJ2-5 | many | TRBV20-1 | TGCAGTGCTAGGGAGGGACATCAGGGGACCCAGTACTTC | CSAREGHQGTQYF
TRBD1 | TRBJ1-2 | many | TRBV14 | TGTGCCAGCAGCCAAGAGAACTGGGACAGGGAACACTATGGCTACACCTTC | CASSQENWDREHYGYTF
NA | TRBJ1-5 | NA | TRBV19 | TGTGCCAGTAGTATCGGTATGCGGACCGCACATCATTTT | CASSIGMRTAHHF
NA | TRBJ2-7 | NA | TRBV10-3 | TGTGCCACCTCATACCCCCCGGAGGAGGAGTTGGTCGACGAGCAGTACTTC | CATSYPPEEELVDEQYF
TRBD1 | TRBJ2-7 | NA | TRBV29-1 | TGCAGCGCCGAGACAGGGCCCAACGAGCAGCACTTC | CSAETGPNEQHF
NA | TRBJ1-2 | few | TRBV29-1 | TGCAGCGCTCGAACTGACAGAGCTACTAACTATGGCTACACCTTC | CSARTDRATNYGYTF
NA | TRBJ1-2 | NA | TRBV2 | TGTGCCAGCACCGGACAGTCCCTAGGCTACACCTTC | CASTGQSLGYTF
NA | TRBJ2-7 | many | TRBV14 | TGTGCCAGCAGCCAACTCTCCTACGAGCAGTACTTC | CASSQLSYEQYF
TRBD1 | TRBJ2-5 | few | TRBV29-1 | TGCAGCGCGGTTGGGGAGACAGGGAAAGAGACCCAGTACTTC | CSAVGETGKETQYF
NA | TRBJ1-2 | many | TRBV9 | TGTGCCAGCAGCGTCGAAGGTGTAGCCGGAAGACACACCTTC | CASSVEGVAGRHTF
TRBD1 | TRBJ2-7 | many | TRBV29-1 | TGCAGCGTTGAGGATGGGGACAGCTCCTACGAGCAGTACTTC | CSVEDGDSSYEQYF
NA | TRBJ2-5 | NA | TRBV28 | TGTGCCAGCAGTTCCGTTGAGGGAGGAGAGACCCAGTACTTC | CASSSVEGGETQYF
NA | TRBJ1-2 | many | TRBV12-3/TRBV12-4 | TGTGCCAGCAGTCTCGGGACGTATGGCTACACCTTC | CASSLGTYGYTF
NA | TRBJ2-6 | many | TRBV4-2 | TGTGCCAGCAGCCAAGGTACAGCCGGGGCCAACGTCCTGACTTTC | CASSQGTAGANVLTF
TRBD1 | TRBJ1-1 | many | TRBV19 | TGTGCCAGTACAAATTGGGAGGACAGGGCTTTCTTT | CASTNWEDRAFF
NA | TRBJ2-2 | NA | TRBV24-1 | TGTGCCACCAGTGATTGGGCGCGAACTAGGCGGACCGGGGAGCTGTTTTTT | CATSDWARTRRTGELFF
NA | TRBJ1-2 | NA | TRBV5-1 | TGCGCCAGCAGCTTGGGTGAGGACTATGGCTACACCTTC | CASSLGEDYGYTF
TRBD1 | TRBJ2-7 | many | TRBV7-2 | TGTGCCAGCAGCCACGGACAGGGCCTGAATTACGAGCAGTACTTC | CASSHGQGLNYEQYF
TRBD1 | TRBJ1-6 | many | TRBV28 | TGTGCCAGCAGTTTCGACAGGGTTGGCTCACCCCTCCACTTT | CASSFDRVGSPLHF
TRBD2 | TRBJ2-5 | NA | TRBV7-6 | TGTGCCAGCAGCCCGGCCGGGATAGCGGGCGGAGAGACCCAGTACTTC | CASSPAGIAGGETQYF
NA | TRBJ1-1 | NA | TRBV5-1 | TGCGCCAGCAGCAGGGCCAGGGATTTTCTGAACACTGAAGCTTTCTTT | CASSRARDFLNTEAFF
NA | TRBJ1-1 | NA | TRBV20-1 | TGCAGTGCTAGTCCCCGGGGGGGTACTGAAGCTTTCTTT | CSASPRGGTEAFF
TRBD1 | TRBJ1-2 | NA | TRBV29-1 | TGCAGCGAAGGGGACAGGGATGGTGGCTACACCTTC | CSEGDRDGGYTF
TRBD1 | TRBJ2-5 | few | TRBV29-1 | TGCAGCGTCTCAGACAGGGTTGGGGAGACCCAGTACTTC | CSVSDRVGETQYF
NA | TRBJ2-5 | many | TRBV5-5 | TGTGCCAGCAGTCCTGGGACTCTCCGGTTTCAAGAGACCCAGTACTTC | CASSPGTLRFQETQYF
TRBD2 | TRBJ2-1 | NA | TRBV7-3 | TGTGCCAGCAGCTTAACGGGACTAGCGGGAGGAAATGAGCAGTTCTTC | CASSLTGLAGGNEQFF
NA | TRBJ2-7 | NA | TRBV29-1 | TGCAGCAGTGAATGGTCTAGCGCGAACTACGAGCAGTACTTC | CSSEWSSANYEQYF
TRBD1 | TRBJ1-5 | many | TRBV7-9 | TGTGCCAGCAGCTTAGAGGGACAGGGAAACTACAATCAGCCCCAGCATTTT | CASSLEGQGNYNQPQHF
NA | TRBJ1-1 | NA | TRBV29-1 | TGCAGCGTTGGTTTCAGGGGTGCCACTGAAGCTTTCTTT | CSVGFRGATEAFF
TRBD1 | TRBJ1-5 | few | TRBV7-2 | TGTGCCAGCAGCGCGGACAGGGGTCAGCCCCAGCATTTT | CASSADRGQPQHF
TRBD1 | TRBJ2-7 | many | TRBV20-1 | TGCAGTGCTCCCCCTTTCAGGGGGTTTCGCGAGCAGTACTTC | CSAPPFRGFREQYF
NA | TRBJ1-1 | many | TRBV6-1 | TGTGCCAGCATACCCAAACCCCTCCTCACTGAAGCTTTCTTT | CASIPKPLLTEAFF
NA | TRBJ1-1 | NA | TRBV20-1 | TGCAGTGCGCCGGGATCACTGAACACTGAAGCCTTCTTT | CSAPGSLNTEAFF
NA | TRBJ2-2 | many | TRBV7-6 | TGTGCCAGCAGCTTAGCCAGGAACACCGGGGAGCTGTTTTTT | CASSLARNTGELFF
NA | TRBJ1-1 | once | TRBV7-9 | TGTGCCAGCAGCTTGGCCGAGGGCATGGGCACTGAAGCTTTCTTT | CASSLAEGMGTEAFF
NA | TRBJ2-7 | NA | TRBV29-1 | TGCAGCGCCTTACTCGGGGGCGACGAGCAGTACTTC | CSALLGGDEQYF
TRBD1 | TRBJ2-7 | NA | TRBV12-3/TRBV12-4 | TGTGCCAGCAGGGGGACAGGGTACTCCTACGAGCAATACTTC | CASRGTGYSYEQYF
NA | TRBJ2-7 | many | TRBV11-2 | TGTGCCAGCAGCCGGGTGGGAGTCGAGCAGTACTTC | CASSRVGVEQYF